One and the same sample provided the 3 T cell receptor beta chains below, sequenced in a study of Ad26.COV2.S vaccination and SARS-CoV-2 variants. Treatment specified: around 19 received Ad26.COV2.S at low or high dose, single or two shots; about 5 received placebo; per-sample allocation not given. Sampling was done on day 63 after the first vaccine or placebo injection. Some clones are missing from TCRdb's copy, which holds only in-frame ones; the method was immunoSEQ multiplex PCR. The repertoire holds about 480,000 clones, with around 85% as singletons. The sample was peripheral blood, taken in a trial of Ad26.COV2.S vaccine versus placebo. These receptors were obtained from a person between 18 and 65 years old who received the Ad26.COV2.S COVID-19 vaccine or a placebo.

The chain links TRBV3-1 (or the pseudogene TRBV3-2) to TRBJ1-1; D not resolved. CDR1 and CDR2 from the germline V gene are LGHDT and YNNKEL (reference sequence). The CDR3 contains 12 residues. V was clipped by 2 bases and J by 8 bases, with 9 bases between them. The CDR3 sequence is CASSQQTAEAFF. CDR3 coding DNA: TGTGCCAGCAGCCAACAAACAGCCGAAGCTTTCTTT.

The chain couples TRBV28 to TRBJ2-1, with TRBD2 identical over 7 bases. V trimming: 0 bases; J trimming: 5 bases; junction bases outside the gene matches: 7. Germline CDR1 is MDHEN and CDR2 is SYDVKM. The CDR3 spans 16 residues. CDR3 residues: CASSLWLASGHNEQFF. CDR3 DNA: TGTGCCAGCAGTTTATGGTTGGCTAGCGGCCACAATGAGCAGTTCTTC.

This rearrangement joins TRBV30 to TRBJ1-1; D is unresolved. Deletions cut 1 base from V and 5 bases from J, with 8 bases between. In germline, CDR1 is GTSNPN, CDR2 SVGIG (reference sequence). CDR3 length: 12 amino acids. Here the CDR3 reads CAWSGWGTEAFF. CDR3 coding DNA: TGTGCCTGGAGTGGGTGGGGAACTGAAGCTTTCTTT.